This T cell receptor beta chain was identified in a study of shared clonotypes between healthy human individuals. This clone appeared a single time. The target antigen is unknown. Once extracted for a subset, genomic DNA was divided evenly among several immunoSEQ plates. Repertoires were generated with immunoSEQ multiplex PCR, while TCRdb's copy carries only in-frame clones and drops some. This repertoire shows hundreds of thousands of clones, 74% found once; its top ten account for less than 2%. Whole-study findings and limits: A few donors held about 5% of naive CD4 clonotypes in common.

Looked up from germline, CDR1 is SQVTM and CDR2 is ANQGSEA. The ends lost 7 bases at V and 2 bases at J; junction bases unmatched: 11. The CDR3 contains 15 residues. Sequenced sample: memory CD4+ T cells sorted from blood. Subset described: CD45RA-negative fraction. This TCR derives from a woman aged 25 to 39 in good health. J is TRBJ2-7 and V is TRBV29-1; 10 bases are shared with TRBD1. The CDR3 DNA follows: TGCAGCGCCCGTGGCCGGGACAGGGGACCCTACGAGCAGTACTTC. Translating gives CSARGRDRGPYEQYF.